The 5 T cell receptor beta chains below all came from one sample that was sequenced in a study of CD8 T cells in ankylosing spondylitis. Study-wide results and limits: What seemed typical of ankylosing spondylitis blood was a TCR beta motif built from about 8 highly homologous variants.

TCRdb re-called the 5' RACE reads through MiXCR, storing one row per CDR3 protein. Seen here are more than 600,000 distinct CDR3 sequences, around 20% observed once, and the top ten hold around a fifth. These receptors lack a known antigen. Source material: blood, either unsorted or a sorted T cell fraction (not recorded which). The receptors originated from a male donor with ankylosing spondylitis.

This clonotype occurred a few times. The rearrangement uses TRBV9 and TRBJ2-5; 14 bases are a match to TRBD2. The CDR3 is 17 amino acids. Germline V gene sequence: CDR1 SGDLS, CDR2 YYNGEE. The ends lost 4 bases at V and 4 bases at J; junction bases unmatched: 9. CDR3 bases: TGTGCCAGCAGCCCTGGGGGACTAGCGGGAGTGGGAGAGACCCAGTACTTC. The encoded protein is CASSPGGLAGVGETQYF.

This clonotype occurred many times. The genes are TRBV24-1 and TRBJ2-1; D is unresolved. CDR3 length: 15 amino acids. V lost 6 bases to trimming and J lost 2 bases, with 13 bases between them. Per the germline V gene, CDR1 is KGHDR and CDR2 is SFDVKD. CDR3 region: CATSPGSAPYNEQFF. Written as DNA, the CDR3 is TGTGCCACCAGTCCGGGCTCTGCCCCCTACAATGAGCAGTTCTTC.

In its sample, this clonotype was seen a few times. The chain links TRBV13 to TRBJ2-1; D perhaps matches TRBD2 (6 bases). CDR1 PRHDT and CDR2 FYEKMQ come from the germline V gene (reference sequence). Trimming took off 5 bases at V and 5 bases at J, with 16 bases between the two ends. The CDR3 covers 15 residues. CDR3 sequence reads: CASSNREFRHNEQFF. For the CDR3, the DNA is TGTGCCAGCAGCAACCGGGAGTTCCGTCACAATGAGCAGTTCTTC.

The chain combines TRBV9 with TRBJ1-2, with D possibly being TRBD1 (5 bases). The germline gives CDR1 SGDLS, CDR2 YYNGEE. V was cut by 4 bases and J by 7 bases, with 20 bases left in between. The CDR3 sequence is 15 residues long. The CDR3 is CASSPPLGRGGGYTF. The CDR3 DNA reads TGTGCCAGCAGCCCCCCCTTGGGCCGGGGGGGTGGCTACACCTTC.

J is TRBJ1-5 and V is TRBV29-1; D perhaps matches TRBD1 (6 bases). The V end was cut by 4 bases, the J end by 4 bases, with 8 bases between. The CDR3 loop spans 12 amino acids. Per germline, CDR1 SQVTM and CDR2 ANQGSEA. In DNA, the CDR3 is TGCAGCGTTGGACAGGAAAATCAGCCCCAGCATTTT. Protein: CSVGQENQPQHF.